Shown below are 26 T cell receptor beta chains from a single sample sequenced in a study of cytomegalovirus exposure and HLA in healthy donors. The PCR contained 60 Vbeta and 13 Jbeta primers. The assay was immunoSEQ multiplex PCR, and TCRdb's table has in-frame clones only and misses some. The data contain 150,000 to 200,000 clones, 70% to 90% of them singletons. The sequenced sample was PBMCs. All receptors derive from a woman between 18 and 29 years old in good health and CMV-seronegative.

The rearrangement links TRBV9 to TRBJ2-2; the D is unclear. Trimming left V 2 bases short and J 4 bases short, with 3 bases between. The germline V gene encodes CDR1 SGDLS and CDR2 YYNGEE. The CDR3 length is 12 residues. The chain's CDR3 is CASSVGTGELFF. In DNA form, the CDR3 reads TGTGCCAGCAGCGTCGGCACCGGGGAGCTGTTTTTT.

J is TRBJ2-1 and V is TRBV6-6; the D gene is possibly TRBD1 (6 bases). The CDR3 is 12 amino acids. The germline V gene has CDR1 MNHNY and CDR2 SVGAGI (reference sequence). V was trimmed by 2 bases and J by 8 bases, leaving 7 bases between them. In DNA form, the CDR3 reads TGTGCCAGCAGTTACACAGGGTATGAGCAGTTCTTC. The encoded protein is CASSYTGYEQFF.

The chain couples TRBV6-5 to TRBJ1-2; the D gene is possibly TRBD1 (6 bases). There are 15 residues in the CDR3. V lost 6 bases and J 6 bases, leaving 20 bases between the germline ends. Germline loops: CDR1 MNHEY, CDR2 SVGAGI. The CDR3 coding sequence is TGTGCCAGCAGCCGACAGGCCCTGGGGTTGAATGGCTACACCTTC. It is translated as CASSRQALGLNGYTF.

This sequence joins TRBV19 and TRBJ1-1; D is unresolved. The CDR3 has 13 amino acids. V was clipped by 8 bases and J by 2 bases, with 12 bases between them. Germline loops: CDR1 LNHDA, CDR2 SQIVND (reference sequence). The DNA for the CDR3 is TGTGCCAGTGCCCTTTTAAGCAACACTGAAGCTTTCTTT. This encodes CASALLSNTEAFF.

The chain links TRBV19 to TRBJ2-1, with TRBD2 matching 10 bases. Germline lookup yields CDR1 LNHDA and CDR2 SQIVND (reference sequence). After removal of 3 bases from V and 3 bases from J, the junction contained 8 bases not matched to a gene. The length of the CDR3 is 17 residues. The CDR3 region has the DNA TGTGCCAGTAGTATCCTCGGGACTAGCGACAACTACAATGAGCAGTTCTTC. It specifies CASSILGTSDNYNEQFF. The whole variable domain, remainder taken from reference TRBV19 and TRBJ2-1, is DGGITQSPKYLFRKEGQNVTLSCEQNLNHDAMYWYRQDPGQGLRLIYYSQIVNDFQKGDIAEGYSVSREKKESFPLTVTSAQKNPTAFYLCASSILGTSDNYNEQFFGPGTRLTVL.

This chain uses TRBV2 with TRBJ1-4; TRBD1 agrees at 10 bases. V lost 6 bases and J lost 0; bases outside the gene matches: 4. Per germline, CDR1 SNHLY and CDR2 FYNNEI. The CDR3 is 16 amino acids. Here the CDR3 reads CASSRTGGTTNEKLFF. CDR3 DNA: TGTGCCAGCAGCAGGACAGGGGGAACAACTAATGAAAAACTGTTTTTT.

The V and J genes are TRBV2 and TRBJ2-2; D remains unclear. Trimming removed 1 base at V and 7 bases at J, with 10 bases between. CDR3 length: 14 amino acids. Germline V gene sequence: CDR1 SNHLY, CDR2 FYNNEI. CDR3 protein: CASSEGAGIGELFF. The CDR3, as DNA: TGTGCCAGCAGTGAAGGGGCAGGCATCGGGGAGCTGTTTTTT.

The V gene is TRBV5-1, the J gene TRBJ2-1, with TRBD2 matching over 10 bases. Germline CDR1 SGHRS, CDR2 YFSETQ. This CDR3 has 16 amino acids. The V segment lost 0 bases and the J segment 3 bases; nucleotides outside the gene matches: 3. CDR3 DNA: TGCGCCAGCAGCTTGGACCCTAGCGGGGGCTACAATGAGCAGTTCTTC. Protein: CASSLDPSGGYNEQFF.

Remarks on this clone: One junction end does not reproduce the germline sequence, and a read error may be involved. The chain is built from TRBV5-6 and TRBJ2-1; the match to TRBD1 covers 7 bases. The CDR3 has 17 residues. Germline V gene lookup returns CDR1 SGHDT and CDR2 YYEEEE. The CDR3 DNA sequence: TGTGCCAGCAGCCATCCCCCACAGGGGCGAAGATACAATGAGCAGCTCTTC. Its protein is CASSHPPQGRRYNEQLF.

This clone was seen just once. DNA for the CDR3: TGTGCCACCAGCGCCCGGACTTCCAGCTCCTACAATGAGCAGTTCTTC. Its protein is CATSARTSSSYNEQFF. The chain is built from TRBV15 and TRBJ2-1; D might be TRBD2 (5 bases). The CDR3 is made up of 16 amino acids. Germline CDR1 reads LNHNV; CDR2 reads YYDKDF (reference sequence). V was trimmed by 5 bases and J by 0 bases, leaving 14 bases between them.

The rearrangement links TRBV5-1 to TRBJ2-2; TRBD1 agrees at 7 bases. Germline CDR1 reads SGHRS; CDR2 reads YFSETQ. The CDR3 contains 23 residues. V lost 1 base to trimming and J lost 0 bases; unmatched junction nucleotides: 24. The CDR3 DNA is TGCGCCAGCAGCTTGCCGAGAGGGGGCACCGGTAAGCCGAGAGTCCCGAACACCGGGGAGCTGTTTTTT. This translates into CASSLPRGGTGKPRVPNTGELFF.

This chain links TRBV30 with TRBJ1-4, with D maybe TRBD1 (6 bases). The germline V gene encodes CDR1 GTSNPN and CDR2 SVGIG (reference sequence). Trimming took 8 bases from V and 6 from J, leaving 16 bases between them. This CDR3 contains 13 residues. The CDR3 DNA reads as TGTGCCCGGTCCAGGGGAAGTGATGAAAAACTGTTTTTT. This gives the protein CARSRGSDEKLFF.

J is TRBJ2-5 and V is TRBV6-5, with a possible D match to TRBD1 (5 bases). Germline loops: CDR1 MNHEY, CDR2 SVGAGI. The CDR3 extends over 15 amino acids. Trimming removed 4 bases from V and 4 bases from J, with 16 bases in between. CDR3 residues: CASSFYQGIVETQYF. The DNA for the CDR3 is TGTGCCAGCAGTTTTTATCAGGGTATCGTAGAGACCCAGTACTTC.

The gene calls are TRBV7-9 and TRBJ2-6; tentative D call: TRBD1 (5 bases). The CDR3 totals 16 residues. Trimming cost V 1 base and J 0 bases, with 7 bases left between them. Germline assignment: CDR1 SEHNR and CDR2 FQNEAQ (reference sequence). CDR3 bases: TGTGCCAGCAGCTTAGGAGACAGCTCTGGGGCCAACGTCCTGACTTTC. Amino acid sequence: CASSLGDSSGANVLTF.

The chain joins TRBV21-1 to TRBJ2-2; the D call of TRBD1 is as the table states it, not checked on the DNA. TRBV21-1 is a listed pseudogene. There are 17 residues in the CDR3. The DNA of the CDR3 is TGTGCCAGCAGCAAAGTGGACAGGGGATTGAACACCGGGGAGCTGTTTTTT. This gives the protein CASSKVDRGLNTGELFF.

This clone was observed a single time. This sequence joins TRBV2 and TRBJ2-2, with 8 bases matching TRBD2. The CDR3 extends over 18 amino acids. V was clipped by 5 bases and J by 1 base; unmatched bases: 12. The germline CDR1 and CDR2 sequences are SNHLY and FYNNEI. The CDR3 DNA reads TGTGCCAGCAGTCCGGCCAGATGGGCGGGAGGGAACACCGGGGAGCTGTTTTTT. Protein product: CASSPARWAGGNTGELFF.

V usage is TRBV10-3 and J usage is TRBJ1-5; D uncertain. Germline-derived CDR1 and CDR2 are ENHRY and SYGVKD. V was cut by 10 bases and J by 0 bases, with 13 bases left in between. The CDR3 sequence is 14 residues long. In DNA form, the CDR3 reads TGTGCCACACGTTTTAGTGATAGCAATCAGCCCCAGCATTTT. Protein product: CATRFSDSNQPQHF.

The rearrangement links TRBV18 to TRBJ1-1; D may be TRBD1 (5 bases). The length of the CDR3 is 14 residues. Germline assignment: CDR1 KGHSH and CDR2 LQKENI. V was clipped by 1 base and J by 3 bases, with 9 bases between them. CDR3: CASSPQLGDTEAFF. In nucleotides, the CDR3 is TGTGCCAGCTCACCACAGTTAGGGGACACTGAAGCTTTCTTT.

The chain is built from TRBV9 and TRBJ2-2; 13 bases fit TRBD2. The CDR3 runs to 17 residues. V shed 4 bases and J 5 bases; nucleotides not matched to a gene: 8. In germline, CDR1 is SGDLS, CDR2 YYNGEE. CDR3 sequence: CASSLGLAGDYTGELFF. The CDR3 DNA sequence: TGTGCCAGCAGCCTCGGACTAGCGGGGGATTATACCGGGGAGCTGTTTTTT. The full variable domain, its missing parts supplied by reference TRBV9 and TRBJ2-2, is DSGVTQTPKHLITATGQRVTLRCSPRSGDLSVYWYQQSLDQGLQFLIQYYNGEERAKGNILERFSAQQFPDLHSELNLSSLELGDSALYFCASSLGLAGDYTGELFFGEGSRLTVL.

The J gene is TRBJ1-6, the V gene TRBV6-5, with D perhaps TRBD1 (6 bases). V was pared by 5 bases and J by 13 bases, with 15 bases between. The CDR3 has 13 amino acids. Per the germline V gene, CDR1 is MNHEY and CDR2 is SVGAGI. The chain's CDR3 is CASSPLGASPLHF. DNA for the CDR3: TGTGCCAGCAGTCCCTTGGGGGCGAGCCCCCTCCACTTT.

V gene TRBV27 combines with J gene TRBJ2-2, with TRBD2 matching 8 bases. CDR3 size: 16 residues. Germline trimming cut 6 bases from V and 4 bases from J; bases unmatched to any gene: 10. CDR1 and CDR2 from the germline V gene are MNHEY and SMNVEV (reference sequence). The CDR3 DNA reads TGTGCCAGCAGCCCGATAGCGGGGAGCGTCACCGGGGAGCTGTTTTTT. Its translation: CASSPIAGSVTGELFF.

The chain links TRBV7-9 to TRBJ2-1, with 8 bases lining up with TRBD2. The CDR3 consists of 12 residues. Germline assignment: CDR1 SEHNR and CDR2 FQNEAQ (reference sequence). The J segment lost 15 bases and the V segment lost 3 bases, leaving 7 bases of the junction unmatched. This CDR3 reads CASSLAGGAGFF. The CDR3 DNA reads TGTGCCAGCAGCTTGGCCGGGGGGGCGGGGTTCTTC.

V usage is TRBV6-1 and J usage is TRBJ1-1, with no clear D. Trimming cost V 2 bases and J 7 bases, with 29 bases left between them. Germline assignment: CDR1 MNHNS and CDR2 SASEGT. The CDR3 covers 19 residues. DNA for the CDR3: TGTGCCAGCAGTGAAACGGGAATCGGGGTCTTCAGCTTCCCTATTGAAGCTTTCTTT. Translating gives CASSETGIGVFSFPIEAFF.

The chain has TRBV29-1 and TRBJ1-1; 7 bases are a match to TRBD1. Per germline, CDR1 SQVTM and CDR2 ANQGSEA. The CDR3 covers 13 residues. V lost 6 bases to trimming and J lost 2 bases; unmatched junction nucleotides: 6. The chain's CDR3 is CSVHRGSNTEAFF. The CDR3 DNA reads TGCAGCGTCCACAGGGGCTCCAACACTGAAGCTTTCTTT.

The chain uses TRBV28 and TRBJ2-3; TRBD2 agrees at 12 bases. V shed 5 bases, J shed 2 bases, and the junction held 5 bases outside the gene matches. The CDR3 has 16 amino acids. Per germline, CDR1 MDHEN and CDR2 SYDVKM. Written as DNA, the CDR3 is TGTGCCAGCAGTCCAGGGACTAGCGGGCCCACAGATACGCAGTATTTT. Protein: CASSPGTSGPTDTQYF.

This rearrangement joins TRBV25-1 to TRBJ2-1; 7 bases line up with TRBD2. V gave up 6 bases and J gave up 0 bases; unmatched junction bases: 8. This CDR3 has 16 amino acids. Germline V lookup: CDR1 MGHDK, CDR2 SYGVNS. The CDR3 loop is CASRNGGVDSYNEQFF. Written as DNA, the CDR3 is TGTGCCAGCAGAAATGGGGGGGTGGACTCCTACAATGAGCAGTTCTTC.